Sequencing of this TCR beta chain was carried out in a study of PD-1 blockade in classical Hodgkin lymphoma. The ends were cut back, 5 bases at V and 2 bases at J, with 13 bases in the middle. The CDR3 runs 14 residues. Germline CDR1 reads SEHNR; CDR2 reads FQNEAQ (reference sequence). Data came from immunoSEQ multiplex PCR; TCRdb stores just in-frame clones and leaves some out. Of 25,000 to 35,000 clones in the sample, about 76% were seen once. The sample holds a few counts of this clone. Every one of the patients relapsed after autologous stem cell transplantation (brentuximab vedotin exposure was variable). The best responses consisted of complete response, partial response or progressive disease.

Here the sequenced sample was peripheral blood mononuclear cells (PBMCs), taken before the second cycle of nivolumab. The clonotype comes from a human donor with classical Hodgkin lymphoma. This rearrangement joins TRBV7-9 to TRBJ2-7, with TRBD2 as a possible D gene (6 bases). CDR3 bases: TGTGCCAGCAGCCTCCTGTCGGGAGCCTACGAGCAGTACTTC. Encoded protein: CASSLLSGAYEQYF.